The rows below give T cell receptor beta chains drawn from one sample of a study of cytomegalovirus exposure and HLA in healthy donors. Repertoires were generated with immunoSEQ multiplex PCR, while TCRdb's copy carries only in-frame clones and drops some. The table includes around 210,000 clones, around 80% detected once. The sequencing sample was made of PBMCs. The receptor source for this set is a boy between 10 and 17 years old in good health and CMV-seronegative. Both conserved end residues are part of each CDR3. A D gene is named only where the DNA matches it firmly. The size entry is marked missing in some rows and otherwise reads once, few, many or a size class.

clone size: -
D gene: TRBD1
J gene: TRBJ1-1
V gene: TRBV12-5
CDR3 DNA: TGTGCTAGTGGTTTGGACGACCGGACAGGGACTTTCTTT
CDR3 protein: CASGLDDRTGTFF

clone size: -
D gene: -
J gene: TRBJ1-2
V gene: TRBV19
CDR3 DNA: TGTGCCAGTAGTATAGGGTCGGACAGAGACGTCTATGGCTACACCTTC
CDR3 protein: CASSIGSDRDVYGYTF

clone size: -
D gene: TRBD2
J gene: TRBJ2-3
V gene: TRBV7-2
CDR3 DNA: TGTGCCAGCAGGGACCGACTAGCGTGGGGCACAGATACGCAGTATTTT
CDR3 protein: CASRDRLAWGTDTQYF

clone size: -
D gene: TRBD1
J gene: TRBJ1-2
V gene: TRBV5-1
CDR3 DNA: TGCGCCAGCAGCCCCCCGGTTGACAGGGGGGGAGGCTACACCTTC
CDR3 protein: CASSPPVDRGGGYTF

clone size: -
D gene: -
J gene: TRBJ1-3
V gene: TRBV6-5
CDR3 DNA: TGTGCCAGCAGTTACTCGTTCAGATCTGGAAACACCATATATTTT
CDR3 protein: CASSYSFRSGNTIYF

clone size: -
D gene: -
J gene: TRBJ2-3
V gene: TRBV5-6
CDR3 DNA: TGTGCCAGCAGTTTTGGCCTGACAGAAGCGCAGTATTTT
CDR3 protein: CASSFGLTEAQYF

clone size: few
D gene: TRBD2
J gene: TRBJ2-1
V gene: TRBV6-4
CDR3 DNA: TGTGCCAGCAGTGACTCAGCGGGGGGGTACAATGAGCAGTTCTTC
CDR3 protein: CASSDSAGGYNEQFF

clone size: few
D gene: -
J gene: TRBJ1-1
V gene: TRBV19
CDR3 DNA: TGTGCCAGTAGTATCACAGGGCGGAACACTGAAGCTTTCTTT
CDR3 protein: CASSITGRNTEAFF

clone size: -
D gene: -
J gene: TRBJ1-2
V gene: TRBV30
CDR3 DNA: TGTGCCTGGAGTGTACGGCCGGGGGATGGCTACACCTTC
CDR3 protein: CAWSVRPGDGYTF

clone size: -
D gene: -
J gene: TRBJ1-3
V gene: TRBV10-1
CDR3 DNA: TGCGCCAGCAGTGAGACCAGTGAGGGATCTGGAAACACCATATATTTT
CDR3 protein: CASSETSEGSGNTIYF

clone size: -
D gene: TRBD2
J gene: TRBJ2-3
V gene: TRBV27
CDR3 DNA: TGTGCCAGCAGTCCGACTAGCGGGGGGGCAGGTACGCAGTATTTT
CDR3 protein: CASSPTSGGAGTQYF

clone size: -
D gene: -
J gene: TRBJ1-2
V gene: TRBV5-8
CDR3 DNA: TGTGCCAGCAGCCCGAGGAGGGGGGGCTACTATGGCTACACCTTC
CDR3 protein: CASSPRRGGYYGYTF

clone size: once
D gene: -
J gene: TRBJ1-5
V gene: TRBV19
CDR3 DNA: TGTGCCAGTAGTATAGGTCAGGCGTATAGCAATCAGCCCCAGCATTTT
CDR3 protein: CASSIGQAYSNQPQHF

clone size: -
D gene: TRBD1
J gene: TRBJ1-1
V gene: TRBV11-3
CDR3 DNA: TGTGCCAGCAGCTCTGGGACAGGGGGAGGGAACACTGAAGCTTTCTTT
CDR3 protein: CASSSGTGGGNTEAFF

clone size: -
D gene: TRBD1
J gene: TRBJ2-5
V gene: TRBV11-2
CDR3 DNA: TGTGCCAGCAGCCGAAGGGGACAGGGGATCGGAGAGACCCAGTACTTC
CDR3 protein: CASSRRGQGIGETQYF

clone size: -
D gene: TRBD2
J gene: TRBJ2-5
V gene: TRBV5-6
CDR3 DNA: TGTGCCAGTAACATTGGAGTAGCGGGGTATAGAGGGGGCCAGTACTTC
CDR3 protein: CASNIGVAGYRGGQYF

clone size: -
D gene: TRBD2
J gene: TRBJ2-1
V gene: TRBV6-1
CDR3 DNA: TGTGCCAGCAGTGGGATAGCGGGGTTCTACAATGAGCAGTTCTTC
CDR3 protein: CASSGIAGFYNEQFF

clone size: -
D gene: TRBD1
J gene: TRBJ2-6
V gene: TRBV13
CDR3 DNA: TGTGCCAGCACCCCCGGGACAGGGGGCGCTGGGGCCAACGTCCTGACTTTC
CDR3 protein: CASTPGTGGAGANVLTF

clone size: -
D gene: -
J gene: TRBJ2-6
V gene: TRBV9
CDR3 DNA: TGTGCCAGCAGCACCAGGACAGAAGCCAGACTAGGGGCCAACGTCCTGACTTTC
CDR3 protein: CASSTRTEARLGANVLTF

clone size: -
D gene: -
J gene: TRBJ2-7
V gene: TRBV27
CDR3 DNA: TGTGCCAGCAGTTTTCACAGGGTCGGGGTAGGAAACGAGCAGTACTTC
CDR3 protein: CASSFHRVGVGNEQYF

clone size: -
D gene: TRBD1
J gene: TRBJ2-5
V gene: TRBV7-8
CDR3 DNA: TGTGCCAGCAGCTTAGACCGGACAGGGAGGGAGACCCAGTACTTC
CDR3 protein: CASSLDRTGRETQYF

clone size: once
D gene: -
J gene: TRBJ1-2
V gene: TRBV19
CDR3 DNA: TGTGCCAGTAGTATTTCCAGGGGATTAAACTATGGCTACACCTTC
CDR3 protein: CASSISRGLNYGYTF

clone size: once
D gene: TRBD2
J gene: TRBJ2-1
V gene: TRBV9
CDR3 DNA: TGTGCCAGCACCGTGACGGGGGGGTCACACAATGAGCAGTTCTTC
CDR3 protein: CASTVTGGSHNEQFF

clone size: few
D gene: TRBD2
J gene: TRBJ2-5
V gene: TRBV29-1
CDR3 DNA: TGCAGCGTTGAGGGACTAGCGGGGGAATTTCTGTACTTC
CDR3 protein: CSVEGLAGEFLYF

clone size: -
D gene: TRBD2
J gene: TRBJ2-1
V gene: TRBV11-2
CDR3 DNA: TGTGCCAGCAGCACCCAGGGACTAGCTACGGAGGAGCAGTTCTTC
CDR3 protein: CASSTQGLATEEQFF

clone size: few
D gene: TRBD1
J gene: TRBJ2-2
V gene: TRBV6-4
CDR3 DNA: TGTGCCAGCAGTGACACTCGACAGGGCCCCGGGGAGCTGTTTTTT
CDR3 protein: CASSDTRQGPGELFF

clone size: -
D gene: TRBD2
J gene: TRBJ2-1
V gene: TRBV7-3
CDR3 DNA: TGTGCCAGCAGCTTAATGCCTAGCGGGGGGGCCTCGGTCTTC
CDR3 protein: CASSLMPSGGASVF

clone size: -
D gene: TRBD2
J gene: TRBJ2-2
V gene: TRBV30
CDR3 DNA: TGTGCCTGGAGGGGATCTAGCGGGGGGTGGGCGAACACCGGGGAGCTGTTTTTT
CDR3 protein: CAWRGSSGGWANTGELFF

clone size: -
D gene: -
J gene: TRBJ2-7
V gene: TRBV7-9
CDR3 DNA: TGTGCCAGCAGTCAGGGGTTCGGATCCTACGAGCAGTACTTC
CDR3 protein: CASSQGFGSYEQYF

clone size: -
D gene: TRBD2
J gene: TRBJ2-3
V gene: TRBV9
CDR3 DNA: TGTGCCAGCAGCCCGACTAGCGGGGGGGCCCCAGATACGCAGTATTTT
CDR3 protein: CASSPTSGGAPDTQYF

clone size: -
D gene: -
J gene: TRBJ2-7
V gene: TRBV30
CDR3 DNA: TGTGCCTGGCGTAGTGATCGGACTTTATACGAGCAGTACTTC
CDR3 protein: CAWRSDRTLYEQYF

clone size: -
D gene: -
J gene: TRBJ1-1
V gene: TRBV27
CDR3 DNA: TGTGCCAGCAGTTTAACGGTGTCGGGGGGCTTTAACACTGAAGCTTTCTTT
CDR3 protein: CASSLTVSGGFNTEAFF

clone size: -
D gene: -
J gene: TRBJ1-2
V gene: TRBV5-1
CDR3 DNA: TGCGCCAGCAGCTTGGCCACAGCTACCTATGGCTACACCTTC
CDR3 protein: CASSLATATYGYTF

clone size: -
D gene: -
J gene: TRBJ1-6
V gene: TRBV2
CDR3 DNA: TGTGCCAGCAGTGAACTCTTGGGAGGGCATAATTCACCCCTCCACTTT
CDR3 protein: CASSELLGGHNSPLHF

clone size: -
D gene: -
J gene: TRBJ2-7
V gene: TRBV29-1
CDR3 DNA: TGCAGCGTTGCGTACTCCATCCTGTACGAGCAGTACTTC
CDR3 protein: CSVAYSILYEQYF

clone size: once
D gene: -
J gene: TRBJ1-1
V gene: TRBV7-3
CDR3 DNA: TGTGCCAGCAGCTTAACCGGGGGGAAGAACACTGAAGCTTTCTTT
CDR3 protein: CASSLTGGKNTEAFF

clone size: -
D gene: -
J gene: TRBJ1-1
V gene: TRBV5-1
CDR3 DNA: TGCGCCAGCAGCGCAGGACAGACCACTGAAGCTTTCTTT
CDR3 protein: CASSAGQTTEAFF

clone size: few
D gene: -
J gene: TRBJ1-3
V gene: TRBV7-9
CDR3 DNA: TGTGCCAGCAGCTTAGTTCAAACAGGCTCTGGAAACACCATATATTTT
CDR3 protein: CASSLVQTGSGNTIYF

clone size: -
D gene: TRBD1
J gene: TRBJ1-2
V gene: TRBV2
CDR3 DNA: TGTGCCAGCAGTTTCCAGGGGGCTGCCTATGGCTACACCTTC
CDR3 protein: CASSFQGAAYGYTF

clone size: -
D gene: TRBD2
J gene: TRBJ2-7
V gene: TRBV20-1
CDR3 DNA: TGCAGTGCCCCCCGGGGGGGCGAACAGTACTTC
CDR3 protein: CSAPRGGEQYF

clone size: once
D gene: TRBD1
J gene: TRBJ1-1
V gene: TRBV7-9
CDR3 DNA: TGTGCCAGCAGCGACCGGGACAGGAACACTGAAGCTTTCTTT
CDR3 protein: CASSDRDRNTEAFF

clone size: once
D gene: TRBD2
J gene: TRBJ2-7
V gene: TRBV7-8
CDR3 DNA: TGTGCCAGCAGCTCCGAATTAGCGGGAGTGGTCGCGGTAAACTACGAGCAGTACTTC
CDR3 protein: CASSSELAGVVAVNYEQYF

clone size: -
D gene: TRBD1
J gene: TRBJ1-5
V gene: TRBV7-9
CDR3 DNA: TGTGCCAGCAGCCTACAGGGGAATAGCAATCAGCCCCAGCATTTT
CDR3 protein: CASSLQGNSNQPQHF

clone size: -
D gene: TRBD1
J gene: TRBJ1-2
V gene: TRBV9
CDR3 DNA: TGTGCCAGCAGCGCGAGGACAGGGGGCTATGGCTACACCTTC
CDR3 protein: CASSARTGGYGYTF

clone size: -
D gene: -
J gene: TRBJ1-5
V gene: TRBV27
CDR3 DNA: TGTGCCAGCAGTCGTGCGTCTGGACAAGCAGATCAGCCCCAGCATTTT
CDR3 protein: CASSRASGQADQPQHF

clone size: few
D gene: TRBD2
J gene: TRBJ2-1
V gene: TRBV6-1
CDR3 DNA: TGTGCCAGCACATTTAGCGGGAATGAGCAGTTCTTC
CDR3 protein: CASTFSGNEQFF